The entry that follows covers one T cell receptor (beta chain) sequence. The CDR3 runs to 14 residues. Germline CDR1 SGHRS, CDR2 YFSETQ. Trimming stripped 5 bases from V and 5 bases from J, with 13 bases between. This sample was included in a study of blood T cell repertoires in COVID-19. The method was immunoSEQ multiplex PCR; TCRdb's version includes in-frame clones alone and lacks a portion of them. The table lists just over 250,000 clones, 88% of them singletons, with 10% to 13% in the top ten. J is TRBJ1-4 and V is TRBV5-1, with D tentatively TRBD1 (6 bases). This sequence originates from a woman in her sixties or seventies with COVID-19, enrolled during active disease. Sequenced input: peripheral blood. CDR3 residues: CASRLDSVNEKLFF. The CDR3 nucleotides are TGCGCCAGCAGACTGGACAGCGTCAATGAAAAACTGTTTTTT.